These 11 T cell receptor beta chains were sequenced from one sample in a study of blood T cell repertoires in COVID-19. This table comes from immunoSEQ multiplex PCR, and its TCRdb copy is limited to in-frame clones, with some not included. The data show about 330,000 clones, about 85% seen once. Material for sequencing was PBMCs or T cells enriched from blood (not recorded which). The receptors stem from a woman between 25 and 40 years old who had recovered from COVID-19.

The chain couples TRBV6-5 to TRBJ1-6, with TRBD1 matching 8 bases. This CDR3 has 14 residues. Losses at the gene ends were 4 bases for V and 9 bases for J; bases not matched to a gene: 5. CDR1 is MNHEY, CDR2 SVGAGI, per germline. This chain's CDR3 is CASSSGQGGSPLHF. The CDR3 DNA is TGTGCCAGCAGTTCCGGACAGGGCGGTTCACCCCTCCACTTT.

The chain is built from TRBV11-2 and TRBJ2-3, with TRBD2 matching over 8 bases. CDR1 is SGHAT and CDR2 is FQNNGV in the germline V gene. There are 14 residues in the CDR3. V lost 5 bases and J lost 4; bases outside the gene matches: 5. For the CDR3, the DNA is TGTGCCAGCAGCCCCGGACTAGCTTCAGATACGCAGTATTTT. It encodes CASSPGLASDTQYF.

The V call is TRBV30, the J call TRBJ1-1, with TRBD1 as a possible D gene (5 bases). V lost 4 bases and J lost 0, with 15 bases in between. Germline CDR1 reads GTSNPN; CDR2 reads SVGIG (reference sequence). The CDR3 runs to 15 residues. The CDR3 region has the DNA TGTGCCTGGACCCGCGGCGGGGGGATGAACACTGAAGCTTTCTTT. It yields the protein CAWTRGGGMNTEAFF.

A few counts support this clone. The V and J genes are TRBV9 and TRBJ2-1; 8 bases line up with TRBD2. Germline V gene sequence: CDR1 SGDLS, CDR2 YYNGEE. Trimming cost V 3 bases and J 0 bases; bases outside gene matches: 2. This CDR3 has 15 amino acids. The CDR3 bases are TGTGCCAGCAGCGATAGCGGGGACTCCTACAATGAGCAGTTCTTC. Amino acids: CASSDSGDSYNEQFF. The whole variable domain, filled in from reference TRBV9 and TRBJ2-1, reads DSGVTQTPKHLITATGQRVTLRCSPRSGDLSVYWYQQSLDQGLQFLIQYYNGEERAKGNILERFSAQQFPDLHSELNLSSLELGDSALYFCASSDSGDSYNEQFFGPGTRLTVL.

V usage is TRBV19 and J usage is TRBJ1-2, with TRBD1 matching over 9 bases. Trimming at V came to 4 bases and at J to 6 bases, leaving 6 bases not matched to a gene. The CDR3 has 14 residues. The germline CDR1 and CDR2 sequences are LNHDA and SQIVND (reference sequence). CDR3 bases: TGTGCCAGTAGTAGCCGGGGACAGGGACATGGCTACACCTTC. Protein product: CASSSRGQGHGYTF.

J is TRBJ1-6 and V is TRBV5-4; D gene uncertain. Per the germline V gene, CDR1 is SGHNT and CDR2 is YYREEE (reference sequence). The CDR3 runs 14 residues. Trimming pared 0 bases from V and 8 bases from J, leaving 9 bases between. The CDR3 loop reads CASSLADGDSPLHF. Written as DNA, the CDR3 is TGTGCCAGCAGCTTGGCGGACGGGGATTCACCCCTCCACTTT.

This chain connects TRBV6-1 to TRBJ1-1, with D unclear. The V end lost 1 base, the J end lost 1 base, and 13 bases lay between the germline ends. In germline, CDR1 is MNHNS, CDR2 SASEGT. The CDR3 is made up of 16 amino acids. CDR3 in amino acids: CASSEGLGQPNTEAFF. The CDR3 coding sequence is TGTGCCAGCAGTGAAGGACTTGGCCAGCCGAACACTGAAGCTTTCTTT.

This chain uses TRBV19 with TRBJ2-7; D remains unclear. Germline CDR1 LNHDA, CDR2 SQIVND (reference sequence). With 3 bases removed from V and 3 bases from J, the gap between germline ends came to 15 bases. There are 15 residues in the CDR3. CDR3 amino acids: CASSMFRVGHYEQYF. The DNA for the CDR3 is TGTGCCAGTAGTATGTTCCGGGTAGGCCACTACGAGCAGTACTTC. Full variable domain (missing parts from reference TRBV19 and TRBJ2-7): DGGITQSPKYLFRKEGQNVTLSCEQNLNHDAMYWYRQDPGQGLRLIYYSQIVNDFQKGDIAEGYSVSREKKESFPLTVTSAQKNPTAFYLCASSMFRVGHYEQYFGPGTRLTVT.

Comments on this clone: Different DNA sequences within this sample yield the same CDR3. Here the CDR3 DNA reads TGTGCCAGCAGTTTGGGGGGGCCGGAAGCTTTCTTT. This codes for CASSLGGPEAFF. The genes are TRBV12-3 or TRBV12-4 and TRBJ1-1; possibly TRBD1 for D (6 bases). V was pared by 3 bases and J by 8 bases, with 10 bases between. This CDR3 has 12 amino acids.

To note about this clone: Other DNA sequences within the sample encode an identical CDR3. This chain links TRBV19 with TRBJ1-3, with TRBD1 as a possible D gene (6 bases). The CDR3 has 14 amino acids. Germline CDR1 LNHDA, CDR2 SQIVND (reference sequence). V lost 6 bases and J 0 bases, leaving 9 bases between the germline ends. The CDR3 nucleotides read TGTGCCAGTAGCATCAGGGGCTCTGGAAACACCATATATTTT. The encoded protein is CASSIRGSGNTIYF. Complete variable domain (other parts from reference TRBV19 and TRBJ1-3): DGGITQSPKYLFRKEGQNVTLSCEQNLNHDAMYWYRQDPGQGLRLIYYSQIVNDFQKGDIAEGYSVSREKKESFPLTVTSAQKNPTAFYLCASSIRGSGNTIYFGEGSWLTVV.

The chain combines TRBV9 with TRBJ2-1, with 10 bases lining up with TRBD2. CDR3 length: 16 residues. J gave up 7 bases and V 0 bases, and 7 bases lay outside the gene matches. The germline V gene encodes CDR1 SGDLS and CDR2 YYNGEE. The CDR3 DNA is TGTGCCAGCAGCGTAGTAGAGCGGGGGGGCCGGAATGAGCAGTTCTTC. Protein product: CASSVVERGGRNEQFF.